Listed below are T cell receptor beta chains from one sample, sequenced in a study of T cells in Graves' hyperthyroidism and ophthalmopathy. TCRdb re-derived calls from the multiplex PCR reads in MiXCR, one entry per CDR3 protein. The data show about 320,000 distinct CDR3 sequences, 16% seen once. The sample was blood. Source of these receptors: a man aged 25-40 years with Graves' hyperthyroidism. The CDR3 runs from the conserved cysteine through the conserved F or W. D genes are given only for firm matches. Clone size is not always given. Where it is, it says once, few, many or a class for expanded clones.

few	NA	TRBJ2-1	TRBV5-1	TGCGCCAGCAGACAAAGCTCCTACAATGAGCAGTTCTTC	CASRQSSYNEQFF
NA	TRBD2	TRBJ2-1	TRBV20-1	TGCAGTGCTAGAGATCCGGCTAGCGGGAGCTCCTACAATGAGCAGTTCTTC	CSARDPASGSSYNEQFF
NA	TRBD2	TRBJ2-7	TRBV25-1	TGTGCCAGCAGTGTTGGGGACTACGGGGGGGGACGGGAGCAGTACTTC	CASSVGDYGGGREQYF
NA	NA	TRBJ1-2	TRBV7-2	TGTGCCAGCAGCTTAAAAGGGCAGGACTATGGCTACACCTTC	CASSLKGQDYGYTF
NA	NA	TRBJ2-1	TRBV24-1	TGTGCCACCAGTGATCCCCAGGGATACAATGAGCAGTTCTTC	CATSDPQGYNEQFF
few	NA	TRBJ1-2	TRBV20-1	TGCAGTGCTAGAGAGACTTCAACAGGGTCCTATGGCTACACCTTC	CSARETSTGSYGYTF
few	NA	TRBJ2-5	TRBV27	TGTGCCAGCAGTTCCCCTTTGCGGGGAGCGGCCTCCCAGTACTTC	CASSSPLRGAASQYF
few	NA	TRBJ2-6	TRBV19	TGTGCCAGTAGGCATCATAGCTCTGGGGCCAACGTCCTGACTTTC	CASRHHSSGANVLTF
NA	TRBD2	TRBJ2-7	TRBV6-5	TGTGCCAGCAGTTACTCGATTGGACTAGCGACTGAGCAGTACTTC	CASSYSIGLATEQYF
many	TRBD2	TRBJ2-1	TRBV3-1	TGTGCCAGCAGCCCTTATACTAGCGGCGAGAACAATGAGCAGTTCTTC	CASSPYTSGENNEQFF
few	NA	TRBJ1-2	TRBV2	TGTGCCAGCCGGGACTTTTATGGCTACACCTTC	CASRDFYGYTF
many	NA	TRBJ1-2	TRBV6-5	TGTGCCAGCAGTTACTCGAGGATTTATGGCTACACCTTC	CASSYSRIYGYTF
NA	TRBD2	TRBJ2-1	TRBV5-1	TGCGCCAGCAGCTTGGTGGGCGGGAGGGCCTACAATGAGCAGTTCTTC	CASSLVGGRAYNEQFF